This T cell receptor (beta chain) came from a study of Ad26.COV2.S vaccination and SARS-CoV-2 variants. Study outcomes and limitations: Breadth, reportedly substantial, characterized the spike-specific CD8+ and CD4+ T cell responses after vaccination. For non-spike TCRs, breadth in vaccine recipients resembled that in placebo recipients.

TCRdb keeps only in-frame clones here, not all; method: immunoSEQ multiplex PCR. The data hold about 350,000 clones, with approximately 90% observed a single time. V lost 5 bases, J lost 5 bases, and 14 bases stayed unmatched. Germline V gives CDR1 SGHTA, CDR2 FQGTGA. This CDR3 has 17 residues. As to this clone: Its matching antigen is unknown.

The source was peripheral blood, collected after recovery from COVID-19. The clonotype comes from a human donor who had recovered from COVID-19. The V gene is TRBV7-3, the J gene TRBJ1-3; TRBD1 matches at 8 bases. The CDR3 nucleotides read TGTGCCAGCAGCCCCGGACGGACAGGGTCTTTACGAAACACCATATATTTT. Translated: CASSPGRTGSLRNTIYF.